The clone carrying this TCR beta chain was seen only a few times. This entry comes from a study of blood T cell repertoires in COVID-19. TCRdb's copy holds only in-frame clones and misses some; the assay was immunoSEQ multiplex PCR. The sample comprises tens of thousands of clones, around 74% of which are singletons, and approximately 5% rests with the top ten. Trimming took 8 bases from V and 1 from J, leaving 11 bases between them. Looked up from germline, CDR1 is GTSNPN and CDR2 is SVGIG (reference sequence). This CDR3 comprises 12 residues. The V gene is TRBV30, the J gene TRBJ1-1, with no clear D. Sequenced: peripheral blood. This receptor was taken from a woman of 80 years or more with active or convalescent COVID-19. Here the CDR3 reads CARALENTEAFF. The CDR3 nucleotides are TGTGCCCGAGCGTTGGAGAACACTGAAGCTTTCTTT.